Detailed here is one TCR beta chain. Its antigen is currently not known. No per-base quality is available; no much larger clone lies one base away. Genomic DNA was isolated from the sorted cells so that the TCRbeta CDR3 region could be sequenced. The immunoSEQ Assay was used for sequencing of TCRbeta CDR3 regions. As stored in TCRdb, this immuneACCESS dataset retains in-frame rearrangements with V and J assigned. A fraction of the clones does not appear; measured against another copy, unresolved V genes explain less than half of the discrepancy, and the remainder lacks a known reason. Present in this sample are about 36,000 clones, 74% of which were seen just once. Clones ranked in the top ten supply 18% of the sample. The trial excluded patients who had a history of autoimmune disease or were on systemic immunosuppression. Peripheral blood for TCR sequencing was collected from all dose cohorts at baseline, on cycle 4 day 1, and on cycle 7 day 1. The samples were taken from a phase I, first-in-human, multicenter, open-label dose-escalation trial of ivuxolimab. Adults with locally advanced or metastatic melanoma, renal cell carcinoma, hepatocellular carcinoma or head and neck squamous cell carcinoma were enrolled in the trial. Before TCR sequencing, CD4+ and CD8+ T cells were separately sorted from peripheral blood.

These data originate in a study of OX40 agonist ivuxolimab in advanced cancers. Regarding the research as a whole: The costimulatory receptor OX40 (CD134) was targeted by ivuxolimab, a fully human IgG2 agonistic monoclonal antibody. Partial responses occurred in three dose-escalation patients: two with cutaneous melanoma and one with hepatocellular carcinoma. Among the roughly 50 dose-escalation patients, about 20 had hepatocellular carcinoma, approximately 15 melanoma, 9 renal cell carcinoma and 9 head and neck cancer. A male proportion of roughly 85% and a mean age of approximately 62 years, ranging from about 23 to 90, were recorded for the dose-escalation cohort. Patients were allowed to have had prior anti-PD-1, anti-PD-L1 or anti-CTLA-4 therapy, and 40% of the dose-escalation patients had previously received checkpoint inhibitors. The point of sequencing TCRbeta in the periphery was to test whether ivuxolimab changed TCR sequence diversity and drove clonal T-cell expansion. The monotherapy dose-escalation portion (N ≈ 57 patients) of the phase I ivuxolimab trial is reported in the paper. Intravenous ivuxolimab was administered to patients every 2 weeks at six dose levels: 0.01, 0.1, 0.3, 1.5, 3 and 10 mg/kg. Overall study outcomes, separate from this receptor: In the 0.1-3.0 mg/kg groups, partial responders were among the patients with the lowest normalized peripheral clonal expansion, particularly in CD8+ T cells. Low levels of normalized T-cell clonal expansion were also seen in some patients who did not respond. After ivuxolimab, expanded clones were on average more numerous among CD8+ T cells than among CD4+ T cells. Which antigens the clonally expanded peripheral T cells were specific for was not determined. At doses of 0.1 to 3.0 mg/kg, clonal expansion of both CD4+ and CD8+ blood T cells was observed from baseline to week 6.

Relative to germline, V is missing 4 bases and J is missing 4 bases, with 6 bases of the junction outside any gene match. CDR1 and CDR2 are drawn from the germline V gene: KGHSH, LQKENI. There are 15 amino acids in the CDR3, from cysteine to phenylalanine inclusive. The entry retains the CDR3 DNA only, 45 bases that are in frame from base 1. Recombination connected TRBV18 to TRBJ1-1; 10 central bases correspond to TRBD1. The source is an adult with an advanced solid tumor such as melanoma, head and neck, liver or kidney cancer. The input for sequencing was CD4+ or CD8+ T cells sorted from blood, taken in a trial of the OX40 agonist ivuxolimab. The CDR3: CASSHGTGAVTEAFF. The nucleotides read TGTGCCAGCTCACATGGGACAGGGGCGGTCACTGAAGCTTTCTTT.